The 28 T cell receptor beta chains reported below all come from one sample, sequenced in a study of regulatory dendritic cells for organ transplantation. Assay: immunoSEQ multiplex PCR; the TCRdb copy retains only in-frame clones and omits some. In the table there are approximately 11,000 clones, around three fifths of which are singletons. Their cognate antigens are unknown. Sorted T cells were CFSE-labeled and cultured 5 days with allogeneic regulatory or mature dendritic cells at 1:10. Input material: naive CD4+ T cells from blood cultured with dendritic cells. As to subset: CD45RA+ naive T cells. These receptors came from a human donor in good health.

The rearrangement links TRBV19 to TRBJ1-1, with 9 bases lining up with TRBD1. CDR3 length: 15 amino acids. V trimming: 4 bases; J trimming: 4 bases; junction bases outside the gene matches: 7. The V gene's germline CDR1 is LNHDA and CDR2 SQIVND (reference sequence). The CDR3 DNA reads TGTGCCAGTAGTACCGGACAGGGGAGGATCACTGAAGCTTTCTTT. It codes for CASSTGQGRITEAFF.

This chain connects TRBV23-1 to TRBJ1-5, with 7 bases matching TRBD1. TRBV23-1 counts as an open reading frame of uncertain function. The J segment lost 7 bases and the V segment lost 2 bases, leaving 5 bases of the junction unmatched. The CDR3 is 14 amino acids. The CDR3 here is CASSQHRGGQPQHF. The CDR3 DNA follows: TGCGCCAGCAGTCAACACAGGGGCGGCCAGCCCCAGCATTTT.

This rearrangement joins TRBV9 to TRBJ1-2, with D possibly matching TRBD1 (6 bases). V lost 3 bases to trimming and J lost 0 bases, with 12 bases between them. The CDR3 runs to 15 residues. The germline gives CDR1 SGDLS, CDR2 YYNGEE. CDR3 residues: CASSAQGHSNYGYTF. CDR3 bases: TGTGCCAGCAGCGCCCAGGGGCACTCTAACTATGGCTACACCTTC.

This clone was counted a few times. The gene calls are TRBV19 and TRBJ1-2; D is uncertain. Germline V gene data show CDR1 as LNHDA and CDR2 as SQIVND (reference sequence). The CDR3 is 15 amino acids. V dropped 5 bases and J dropped 6 bases, with 19 bases sitting between them. CDR3 sequence: CASSASGSDYDGYTF. CDR3 nucleotides: TGTGCCAGTAGTGCGTCCGGGTCTGATTACGATGGCTACACCTTC.

This clone came up a few times. The junction shows a germline mismatch at one end, possibly a read error. DNA of the CDR3: TGTGCCAGCAGCCTAGCCGGGACAGAGGGGAGCTACACCTTC. Residues: CASSLAGTEGSYTF. The chain recombines TRBV7-2 with TRBJ1-2; 7 nucleotides align to TRBD1. CDR1 is SGHTA, CDR2 FQGNSA, per germline. The CDR3 extends over 14 amino acids.

This chain connects TRBV5-4 to TRBJ1-2, with TRBD1 as a possible D gene (5 bases). The CDR3 is made up of 13 amino acids. V was trimmed by 4 bases and J by 8 bases, leaving 15 bases between them. Looked up from germline, CDR1 is SGHNT and CDR2 is YYREEE (reference sequence). The CDR3 DNA is TGTGCCAGCAGCAACGCAGGGCTTCGAGGCTACACCTTC. Its protein product is CASSNAGLRGYTF.

The rearrangement joins TRBV2 to TRBJ2-3; 12 bases agree with TRBD2. V lost 4 bases, J lost 4 bases, and 6 bases stayed unmatched. Germline CDR1 and CDR2: SNHLY and FYNNEI. CDR3 length equals 16 residues. CDR3 sequence: CASSARASGGADTQYF. The CDR3 region has the DNA TGTGCCAGCAGTGCCCGGGCTAGCGGGGGGGCAGATACGCAGTATTTT. The full variable domain, in which reference TRBV2 and TRBJ2-3 provide the parts outside the CDR3, is EPEVTQTPSHQVTQMGQEVILRCVPISNHLYFYWYRQILGQKVEFLVSFYNNEISEKSEIFDDQFSVERPDGSNFTLKIRSTKLEDSAMYFCASSARASGGADTQYFGPGTRLTVL.

This clone occurred a few times. The chain uses TRBV7-9 and TRBJ2-4, with D possibly TRBD1 on 5 matching bases. CDR1 is SEHNR, CDR2 FQNEAQ, per germline (reference sequence). CDR3 length: 16 residues. Trimming shortened V by 3 bases and J by 5 bases, and 17 bases separated the two germline ends. CDR3 amino acids: CASSFLGALGENIQYF. DNA of the CDR3: TGTGCCAGCAGCTTTCTAGGGGCGCTTGGGGAAAACATTCAGTACTTC.

The rearrangement links TRBV2 to TRBJ2-3; the match to TRBD2 covers 7 bases. Trimming removed 5 bases from V and 4 bases from J; junction bases left unmatched: 9. Germline loops: CDR1 SNHLY, CDR2 FYNNEI. The CDR3 runs 15 residues. DNA for the CDR3: TGTGCCAGCAGTCGGGCTCCTAGCGGACCAGATACGCAGTATTTT. This codes for CASSRAPSGPDTQYF. Filled out from reference TRBV2 and TRBJ2-3, the complete variable domain reads EPEVTQTPSHQVTQMGQEVILRCVPISNHLYFYWYRQILGQKVEFLVSFYNNEISEKSEIFDDQFSVERPDGSNFTLKIRSTKLEDSAMYFCASSRAPSGPDTQYFGPGTRLTVL.

This chain connects TRBV7-9 to TRBJ1-2, with D maybe TRBD1 (6 bases). The CDR3 length is 16 residues. Deletions cut 6 bases from V and 4 bases from J, with 21 bases between. Germline CDR1 is SEHNR and CDR2 is FQNEAQ (reference sequence). The CDR3 DNA is TGTGCCAGCAGATCTAGCAGTCGACAGGCCAGCTATGGCTACACCTTC. It is translated as CASRSSSRQASYGYTF.

The rearrangement uses TRBV5-1 and TRBJ1-1; 10 bases line up with TRBD1. The V gene end was trimmed by 3 bases and the J gene end by 9 bases; junction bases not matched to a gene: 8. CDR3 length: 14 amino acids. Germline loops: CDR1 SGHRS, CDR2 YFSETQ. CDR3 region: CASSWGDRGAKAFF. The CDR3 DNA sequence: TGCGCCAGCAGCTGGGGGGACAGGGGAGCTAAAGCTTTCTTT.

This clone was found a few times. This sequence joins TRBV27 and TRBJ2-2; D unresolved. CDR1 is MNHEY, CDR2 SMNVEV, per germline (reference sequence). CDR3 length: 15 residues. Trimming left V 2 bases short and J 7 bases short, with 14 bases between. This CDR3 is CASSLGYLEYGELFF. The DNA of the CDR3 is TGTGCCAGCAGTTTAGGATACCTAGAGTACGGGGAGCTGTTTTTT.

This clone was detected a few times. The chain combines TRBV6-6 with TRBJ1-2; D uncertain. The V end was cut by 5 bases, the J end by 6 bases, with 10 bases between. Germline lookup yields CDR1 MNHNY and CDR2 SVGAGI (reference sequence). This CDR3 region has 12 residues. For the CDR3, the DNA is TGTGCCAGCAGTCCACCATTAGATGGCTACACCTTC. Protein product: CASSPPLDGYTF.

V and J are TRBV19 and TRBJ1-2; 9 bases are shared with TRBD1. Germline assignment: CDR1 LNHDA and CDR2 SQIVND (reference sequence). The CDR3 runs to 16 residues. V lost 6 bases to trimming and J lost 0 bases; unmatched junction nucleotides: 8. CDR3 bases: TGTGCCAGTAGGAAGACAGGGGGGACAACTAACTATGGCTACACCTTC. Translated: CASRKTGGTTNYGYTF. Full variable domain (rest looked up from reference TRBV19 and TRBJ1-2): DGGITQSPKYLFRKEGQNVTLSCEQNLNHDAMYWYRQDPGQGLRLIYYSQIVNDFQKGDIAEGYSVSREKKESFPLTVTSAQKNPTAFYLCASRKTGGTTNYGYTFGSGTRLTVV.

The CDR3 region has the DNA TGTGCCAGCAGCGGTGATCCCCGAGGGACCGGGGAGCTGTTTTTT. Protein product: CASSGDPRGTGELFF. The rearrangement uses TRBV9 and TRBJ2-2; tentative D call: TRBD2 (5 bases). This CDR3 comprises 15 residues. CDR1 is SGDLS and CDR2 is YYNGEE in the germline V gene. V was cut by 3 bases and J by 5 bases, with 14 bases left in between.

This chain links TRBV5-1 with TRBJ1-2; D is perhaps TRBD1 (5 bases). CDR1 and CDR2 (germline): SGHRS, YFSETQ. The CDR3 runs to 15 residues. The V end was cut by 0 bases, the J end by 6 bases, with 15 bases between. The CDR3 coding sequence is TGCGCCAGCAGCTTGGGGGCGCAGGGCAACAATGGCTACACCTTC. Translation gives CASSLGAQGNNGYTF.

The J gene is TRBJ2-7, the V gene TRBV29-1, with 7 bases that match TRBD2. V was clipped by 7 bases and J by 3 bases; unmatched bases: 15. This CDR3 is built from 15 residues. Germline values: CDR1 SQVTM, CDR2 ANQGSEA. As DNA, the CDR3 is TGCAGCGCCGCCCTCGGCGGGACTATCAACTACGAGCAGTACTTC. Encoded protein: CSAALGGTINYEQYF.

J is TRBJ1-1 and V is TRBV9; tentatively, D is TRBD1 (6 bases). Germline assignment: CDR1 SGDLS and CDR2 YYNGEE. Trimming pared 3 bases from V and 2 bases from J, leaving 11 bases between. This CDR3 region has 14 residues. The CDR3 spells CASSETGDNTEAFF. DNA of the CDR3: TGTGCCAGCAGCGAGACAGGCGATAACACTGAAGCTTTCTTT.

This clone appeared a few times. The chain is built from TRBV7-9 and TRBJ2-5; D is unclear. V was pared by 2 bases and J by 1 base, with 8 bases between. Germline lookup yields CDR1 SEHNR and CDR2 FQNEAQ (reference sequence). There are 14 residues in the CDR3. CDR3 coding DNA: TGTGCCAGCAGCTTACGGCAGGTCCAAGAGACCCAGTACTTC. Amino acids: CASSLRQVQETQYF.

This clone has more than one count but fewer than ten. The V gene is TRBV5-5, the J gene TRBJ1-1; 8 bases agree with TRBD1. With 5 bases clipped from V and 0 bases from J, the junction kept 3 bases outside the gene matches. Germline-derived CDR1 and CDR2 are SGHKS and YYEKEE (reference sequence). This CDR3 region has 14 residues. This CDR3 is CASRGQVMNTEAFF. The CDR3 nucleotides read TGTGCCAGCAGGGGACAGGTGATGAACACTGAAGCTTTCTTT.

V usage is TRBV27 and J usage is TRBJ2-6; maybe TRBD2 (5 bases). Germline lookup yields CDR1 MNHEY and CDR2 SMNVEV (reference sequence). There are 16 residues in the CDR3. Trimming took 2 bases from V and 0 from J, leaving 8 bases between them. The chain's CDR3 is CASSLRGLSGANVLTF. The CDR3, as DNA: TGTGCCAGCAGTTTAAGAGGGCTCTCTGGGGCCAACGTCCTGACTTTC.

The CDR3 region has the DNA TGTGCCAGCTCACCGCCCGCGGGGGGAGCAGGTCAGCCCCAGCATTTT. Its protein is CASSPPAGGAGQPQHF. The genes are TRBV18 and TRBJ1-5; D might be TRBD1 (5 bases). Germline V CDR1 and CDR2: KGHSH, LQKENI. The germline V and J ends were trimmed by 3 bases and 6 bases, with 18 bases remaining between them. This CDR3 spans 16 amino acids.

V gene TRBV7-2 combines with J gene TRBJ1-2; D unresolved. V lost 1 base and J 2 bases, leaving 5 bases between the germline ends. The CDR3 has 13 residues. Germline V gene lookup returns CDR1 SGHTA and CDR2 FQGNSA. CDR3 coding DNA: TGTGCCAGCAGCTTAGGACAAAACTATGGCTACACCTTC. It encodes CASSLGQNYGYTF.

V and J are TRBV27 and TRBJ2-2; 8 positions agree with TRBD1. The V gene's germline CDR1 is MNHEY and CDR2 SMNVEV (reference sequence). The ends lost 6 bases at V and 2 bases at J; junction bases unmatched: 8. This CDR3 has 16 amino acids. The chain's CDR3 is CASRSAGGENTGELFF. For the CDR3, the DNA is TGTGCCAGCAGGTCCGCAGGGGGCGAAAACACCGGGGAGCTGTTTTTT.

This clone was detected only a few times. The chain recombines TRBV7-2 with TRBJ1-1, with TRBD1 identical over 9 bases. This CDR3 has 14 amino acids. Germline assignment: CDR1 SGHTA and CDR2 FQGNSA. The J segment lost 6 bases and the V segment lost 5 bases, leaving 7 bases of the junction unmatched. The CDR3 sequence: CASSADRGSAEAFF. DNA for the CDR3: TGTGCCAGCAGCGCCGACAGGGGGAGCGCTGAAGCTTTCTTT.

This chain connects TRBV19 to TRBJ2-5, with 7 nucleotides matching TRBD1. V shed 7 bases and J 1 base; nucleotides not matched to a gene: 9. Germline lookup yields CDR1 LNHDA and CDR2 SQIVND (reference sequence). CDR3 size: 15 residues. The CDR3 spells CASKIRDRAQETQYF. The CDR3 DNA reads TGTGCCAGTAAGATCCGGGACAGAGCCCAAGAGACCCAGTACTTC.

This rearrangement joins TRBV18 to TRBJ2-1, with 10 bases matching TRBD2. The germline CDR1 and CDR2 sequences are KGHSH and LQKENI. CDR3 length: 18 residues. Trimming cost V 3 bases and J 5 bases; bases outside gene matches: 13. CDR3 bases: TGTGCCAGCTCACCCCGCCTCGTTAGGACTAGCGGAAACAATGAGCAGTTCTTC. It translates to CASSPRLVRTSGNNEQFF.

The chain's CDR3 is CSAGVGVEAFF. The CDR3 DNA reads TGCAGTGCTGGGGTAGGGGTTGAAGCTTTCTTT. The rearrangement joins TRBV20-1 to TRBJ1-1; possibly TRBD1 for D (5 bases). V lost 5 bases and J lost 7, with 11 bases in between. The CDR3 extends over 11 amino acids. CDR1 DFQATT and CDR2 SNEGSKA come from the germline V gene (reference sequence).